A single T cell receptor beta chain is shown here with its context. Its specificity is unknown. The source of the sample is a study of shared clonotypes between healthy human individuals. Whole-study findings and limits: Limitation of the genetic and exposure-history diversity represented came from the few donors. Around 5.3% of naive CD4 clonotypes were shared across several donors.

Terminally differentiated effector memory CD45RA+ cells were excluded from the naive CD8 cells, which were CD45RO-negative and positively selected for CCR7. Using immunoSEQ multiplex PCR, the repertoire was profiled, and TCRdb retains in-frame clones only, with some absent. The sample comprises about 590,000 clones, about 95% of which are singletons, and around 0.11% rests with the top ten. Germline trimming cut 3 bases from V and 9 bases from J; bases unmatched to any gene: 3. The CDR3 has 15 amino acids. Germline V gives CDR1 SGHVS, CDR2 FQNEAQ. The TCR sequence derives from a woman in her twenties or thirties in good health. The chain employs TRBV7-8 and TRBJ2-1; 15 bases are shared with TRBD2. Input material: naive CD8+ T cells sorted from blood. CDR3 region: CASSLGLAGGIEQFF. The CDR3 DNA follows: TGTGCCAGCAGCTTGGGACTAGCGGGAGGCATTGAGCAGTTCTTC.